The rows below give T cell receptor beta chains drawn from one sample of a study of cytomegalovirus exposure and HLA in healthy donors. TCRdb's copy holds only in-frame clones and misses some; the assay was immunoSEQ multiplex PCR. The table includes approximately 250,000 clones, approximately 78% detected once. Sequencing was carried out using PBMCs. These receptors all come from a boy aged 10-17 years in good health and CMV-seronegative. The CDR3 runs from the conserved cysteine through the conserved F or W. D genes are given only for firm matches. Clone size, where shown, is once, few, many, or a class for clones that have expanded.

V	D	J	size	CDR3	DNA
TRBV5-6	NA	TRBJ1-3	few	CASSLPHSSGNTIYF	TGTGCCAGCAGCTTGCCCCACAGCTCTGGAAACACCATATATTTT
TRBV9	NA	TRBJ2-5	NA	CASSERGGWEGEETQYF	TGTGCCAGCAGCGAGAGGGGGGGTTGGGAGGGGGAAGAGACCCAGTACTTC
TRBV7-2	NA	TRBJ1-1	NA	CASSLNYYEAFF	TGTGCCAGCAGCTTAAACTATTATGAAGCTTTCTTT
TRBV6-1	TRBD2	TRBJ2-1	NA	CASKAGGSYNEQFF	TGTGCCAGCAAGGCGGGAGGGTCCTACAATGAGCAGTTCTTC
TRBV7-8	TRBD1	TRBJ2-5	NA	CASSNRDRETQYF	TGTGCCAGCAGCAACCGGGACAGGGAGACCCAGTACTTC
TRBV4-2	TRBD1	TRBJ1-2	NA	CASSPIGGGRDYGYTF	TGTGCCAGCAGCCCTATCGGAGGGGGCCGCGACTATGGCTACACCTTC
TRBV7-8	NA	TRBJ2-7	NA	CASSPFPLTSYEQYF	TGTGCCAGCAGTCCGTTTCCTCTAACCTCCTACGAGCAGTACTTC
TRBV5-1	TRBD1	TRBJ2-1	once	CASSKGQGVGEQFF	TGCGCCAGCAGCAAGGGACAGGGAGTAGGTGAGCAGTTCTTC
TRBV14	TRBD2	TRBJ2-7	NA	CASSQRTSGEQYF	TGTGCCAGCAGCCAACGGACTAGCGGCGAGCAGTACTTC
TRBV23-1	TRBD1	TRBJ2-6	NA	CASSRQGASAGANVLTF	TGCGCCAGCAGTCGACAGGGGGCCTCTGCTGGGGCCAACGTCCTGACTTTC
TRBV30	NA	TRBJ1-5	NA	CAWSEGLFRGNQPQHF	TGTGCCTGGAGTGAGGGTTTGTTCAGGGGCAATCAGCCCCAGCATTTT
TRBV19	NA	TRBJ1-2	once	CASSIPGGPGYTF	TGTGCCAGTAGTATCCCGGGGGGACCTGGCTACACCTTC
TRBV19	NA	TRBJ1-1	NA	CASSIAGGRTNTEAFF	TGTGCCAGTAGTATAGCGGGGGGCCGGACAAACACTGAAGCTTTCTTT
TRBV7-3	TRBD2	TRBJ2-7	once	CASSKVAGDYEQYF	TGTGCCAGCAGCAAGGTAGCGGGGGACTACGAGCAGTACTTC
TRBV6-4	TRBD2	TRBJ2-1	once	CASRPLAGPNNEQFF	TGTGCCAGCAGACCCCTAGCGGGCCCGAACAATGAGCAGTTCTTC
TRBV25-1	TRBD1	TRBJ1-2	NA	CASNRAGGYGYTF	TGTGCCAGCAATCGTGCAGGGGGATATGGCTACACCTTC
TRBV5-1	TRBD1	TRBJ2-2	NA	CASIPSGTGGNTGELFF	TGCGCCAGCATCCCGTCCGGGACAGGGGGAAACACCGGGGAGCTGTTTTTT
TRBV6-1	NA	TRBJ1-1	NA	CASRREGTEAFF	TGTGCCAGCAGGCGGGAGGGCACTGAAGCTTTCTTT
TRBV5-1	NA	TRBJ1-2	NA	CASSFEVPQGAGGYTF	TGCGCCAGCAGCTTTGAGGTACCCCAAGGCGCGGGGGGCTACACCTTC
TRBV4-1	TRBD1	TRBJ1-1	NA	CASSPITSGTGRTEAFF	TGCGCCAGCAGCCCGATAACCTCCGGGACAGGTAGGACTGAAGCTTTCTTT
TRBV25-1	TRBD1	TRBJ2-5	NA	CASSEWFDRGGETQYF	TGTGCCAGCAGTGAATGGTTTGACAGGGGGGGAGAGACCCAGTACTTC
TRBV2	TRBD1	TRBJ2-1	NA	CASSGGQSSYNEQFF	TGTGCCAGCAGTGGGGGACAGAGCTCCTACAATGAGCAGTTCTTC
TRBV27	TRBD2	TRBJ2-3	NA	CASSLSAGGPGTQYF	TGTGCCAGCAGTTTATCTGCGGGAGGGCCGGGTACGCAGTATTTT
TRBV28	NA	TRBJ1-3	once	CASSWGVTVDSGNTIYF	TGTGCCAGCAGTTGGGGGGTGACTGTGGACTCTGGAAACACCATATATTTT
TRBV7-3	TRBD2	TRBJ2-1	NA	CASSPKLAGGRVFF	TGTGCCAGCAGCCCTAAACTAGCGGGGGGGCGGGTGTTCTTC
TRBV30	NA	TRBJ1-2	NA	CAWSKGHITNGYTF	TGTGCCTGGAGTAAGGGACACATTACGAATGGCTACACCTTC
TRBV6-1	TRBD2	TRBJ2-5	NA	CASTGGEKTQYF	TGTGCCAGCACGGGGGGGGAAAAGACCCAGTACTTC
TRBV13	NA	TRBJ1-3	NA	CASSFSQKGNTIYF	TGTGCCAGCAGCTTTAGCCAGAAGGGAAACACCATATATTTT
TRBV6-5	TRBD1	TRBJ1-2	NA	CASSNLRTGRNGYTF	TGTGCCAGCAGCAACCTCCGGACAGGGAGAAATGGCTACACCTTC
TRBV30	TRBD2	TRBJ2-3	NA	CAWRRLAGGSTDTQYF	TGTGCCTGGAGGCGACTCGCGGGAGGCAGCACAGATACGCAGTATTTT
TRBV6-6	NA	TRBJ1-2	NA	CASSYSSRTDGYTF	TGTGCCAGCAGTTACTCGTCCCGGACAGATGGCTACACCTTC
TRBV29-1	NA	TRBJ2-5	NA	CSAGPRLKETQYF	TGCAGCGCTGGGCCCCGGCTTAAAGAGACCCAGTACTTC
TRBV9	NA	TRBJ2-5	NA	CASSVVGATAEETQYF	TGTGCCAGCAGCGTAGTTGGGGCGACGGCGGAAGAGACCCAGTACTTC
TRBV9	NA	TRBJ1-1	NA	CASSVDLGRAGDFRDTEAFF	TGTGCCAGCAGCGTAGATTTGGGGCGGGCAGGGGATTTTCGGGACACTGAAGCTTTCTTT
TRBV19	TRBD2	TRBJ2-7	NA	CASSIWGLAGGISYEQYF	TGTGCCAGTAGTATCTGGGGACTAGCGGGGGGTATCTCCTACGAGCAGTACTTC
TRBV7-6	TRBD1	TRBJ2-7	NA	CASSPDRALSYEQYF	TGTGCCAGCAGCCCCGACAGGGCCCTCTCCTACGAGCAGTACTTC
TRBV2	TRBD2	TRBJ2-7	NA	CASSEYPWRGDRPTYEQYF	TGTGCCAGCAGTGAATATCCGTGGCGGGGGGACCGACCGACCTACGAGCAGTACTTC
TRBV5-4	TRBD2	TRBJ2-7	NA	CASSSLAGESYEQYF	TGTGCCAGCAGCTCCCTAGCGGGAGAGTCCTACGAGCAGTACTTC
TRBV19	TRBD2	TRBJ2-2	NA	CASSISSGSPTGELFF	TGTGCCAGTAGTATCTCTAGCGGGAGTCCAACCGGGGAGCTGTTTTTT
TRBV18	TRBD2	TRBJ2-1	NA	CASSPSGLAGYNEQFF	TGTGCCAGCTCACCGTCAGGACTAGCGGGTTACAATGAGCAGTTCTTC
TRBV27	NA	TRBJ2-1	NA	CASSFIGGKDNEQFF	TGTGCCAGCAGTTTCATTGGGGGGAAAGACAATGAGCAGTTCTTC
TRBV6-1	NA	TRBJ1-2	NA	CASSEDSGYTF	TGTGCCAGCAGTGAAGACAGTGGCTACACCTTC
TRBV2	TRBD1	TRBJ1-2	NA	CASKGTGGSYGYTF	TGTGCCAGCAAAGGGACAGGGGGAAGTTATGGCTACACCTTC
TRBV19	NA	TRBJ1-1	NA	CASSSREAANTEAFF	TGTGCCAGTAGTAGTCGGGAGGCGGCGAACACTGAAGCTTTCTTT
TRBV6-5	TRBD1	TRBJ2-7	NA	CASSYRDSYEQYF	TGTGCCAGCAGTTACCGGGACAGCTACGAGCAGTACTTC
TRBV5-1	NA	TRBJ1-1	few	CASSLGEGGTEAFF	TGCGCCAGCAGCTTGGGGGAGGGGGGGACTGAAGCTTTCTTT
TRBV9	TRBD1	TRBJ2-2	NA	CASSVVGTGGNTGELFF	TGTGCCAGCAGCGTAGTAGGGACAGGGGGGAACACCGGGGAGCTGTTTTTT
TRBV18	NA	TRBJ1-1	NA	CASSPPGGYTEAFF	TGTGCCAGCTCACCACCGGGGGGGTACACTGAAGCTTTCTTT
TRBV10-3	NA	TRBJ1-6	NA	CAISDKTNTNSPLHF	TGTGCCATCAGTGACAAAACAAACACTAATTCACCCCTCCACTTT
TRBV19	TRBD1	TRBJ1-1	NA	CASRRGQGYTEAFF	TGTGCCAGTAGACGTGGACAGGGGTACACTGAAGCTTTCTTT